The present T cell receptor beta chain was sequenced within a study of PD-1 blockade in classical Hodgkin lymphoma. Study information: Intravenous nivolumab at 3 mg/kg was given to patients every 2 weeks. Overall study results and limits: Nivolumab initiation under 1 year post-ASCT meant exclusion. Baseline TCR diversity was reportedly lower in newly diagnosed patients than in healthy donors. It was reported as lower still in relapsed/refractory patients. CD4+ TCR diversity rose significantly by C4D1, and CD8+ TCR diversity did not.

Generated by immunoSEQ multiplex PCR, the TCRdb table keeps only in-frame clones and is missing some. The sample carries 15,000 to 20,000 clones, 85% recorded once. All patients relapsed after autologous stem cell transplantation, and brentuximab vedotin exposure varied. Negative magnetic selection isolated CD4+ T cells from thawed PBMCs. CDR3 length: 14 residues. Germline V lookup: CDR1 SEHNR, CDR2 FQNEAQ (reference sequence). The germline V and J ends were trimmed by 5 bases and 0 bases, with 10 bases remaining between them. Comment on this clone: As yet, its antigen is unknown.

This specimen consisted of CD4+ T cells from blood, obtained at baseline. V gene TRBV7-9 combines with J gene TRBJ1-1, with a tentative D call TRBD1 (5 bases). The source of this sequence is a human donor with classical Hodgkin lymphoma. DNA for the CDR3: TGTGCCAGCAGCGCCCCAGGGCTGAACACTGAAGCTTTCTTT. As protein: CASSAPGLNTEAFF.